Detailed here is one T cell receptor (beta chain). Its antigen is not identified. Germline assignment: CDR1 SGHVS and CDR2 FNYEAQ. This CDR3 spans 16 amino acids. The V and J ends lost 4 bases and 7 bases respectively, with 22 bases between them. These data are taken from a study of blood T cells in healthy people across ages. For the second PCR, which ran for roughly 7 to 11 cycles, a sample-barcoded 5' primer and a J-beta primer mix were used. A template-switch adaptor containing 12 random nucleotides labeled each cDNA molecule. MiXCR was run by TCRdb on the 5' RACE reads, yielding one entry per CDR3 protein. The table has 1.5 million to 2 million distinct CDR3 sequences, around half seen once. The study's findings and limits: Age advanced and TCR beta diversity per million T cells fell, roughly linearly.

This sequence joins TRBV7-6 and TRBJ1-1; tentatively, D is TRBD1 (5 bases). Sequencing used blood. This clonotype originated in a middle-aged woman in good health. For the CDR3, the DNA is TGTGCCAGCAGCTACCCCCCAGCGGAGGGACGTTTTGAAGCTTTCTTT. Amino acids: CASSYPPAEGRFEAFF.